These 10 T cell receptor beta chains were all obtained from the same sample, sequenced in a study of T cells in Graves' hyperthyroidism and ophthalmopathy (dated by TCRdb to the late 2010s). The library was prepared using multiplex PCR. Instrument on record: Illumina HiSeq 2000. Amplification of TCR beta CDR3 regions was carried out from RNA transcripts. For the first round of RT-PCR on the TCR CDR3, the HTBI primer set was used together with the Qiagen OneStep RT-PCR kit. TCRdb's own reprocessing of the public reads used fastp at Q25 and MiXCR and kept productive beta chains. Each CDR3 protein gets just one entry, which takes the most common genes and DNA from the rows behind it. This sample is represented by approximately 590,000 distinct CDR3 sequences; 15% to 19% of them were singletons. The ten most abundant clones make up less than 9.5% of the sample. The sample consisted of blood. Receptor source: a woman aged 25 to 39 with Graves' hyperthyroidism.

There are many counts of this clonotype. This chain uses TRBV5-5 with TRBJ1-1, with TRBD1 matching 8 bases. The V and J ends lost 2 bases and 11 bases, in that order; junction bases with no gene match: 8. CDR3 size: 13 residues. Looked up from germline, CDR1 is SGHKS and CDR2 is YYEKEE (reference sequence). For the CDR3, the DNA is TGTGCCAGCAGCTTAATAACAGGGGGGATCGCTTTCTTT. The encoded protein is CASSLITGGIAFF. Full variable domain (outside the CDR3, taken from reference TRBV5-5 and TRBJ1-1): DAGVTQSPTHLIKTRGQQVTLRCSPISGHKSVSWYQQVLGQGPQFIFQYYEKEERGRGNFPDRFSARQFPNYSSELNVNALLLGDSALYLCASSLITGGIAFFGQGTRLTVV.

This clonotype appeared many times. This rearrangement joins TRBV11-2 to TRBJ2-2; a weak D match, TRBD2 (5 bases). Germline V gives CDR1 SGHAT, CDR2 FQNNGV. V gave up 0 bases and J gave up 4 bases, with 9 bases separating them. The CDR3 consists of 15 residues. The DNA of the CDR3 is TGTGCCAGCAGCTTAGACGCCCGGGGCACCGGGGAGCTGTTTTTT. Its translation: CASSLDARGTGELFF.

Ten or more counts support this clonotype. The chain uses TRBV3-1 and TRBJ2-7, with D perhaps matching TRBD2 (5 bases). The germline CDR1 and CDR2 sequences are LGHDT and YNNKEL (reference sequence). CDR3 length equals 15 residues. Trimming took 3 bases from V and 7 from J, leaving 19 bases between them. The CDR3 DNA reads TGTGCCAGCAGCCACCTCGTTAAGGCGGGCGAGGAGCAGTACTTC. This translates into CASSHLVKAGEEQYF.

Ten or more counts support this clonotype. This CDR3 is CASSQAGLSDTQYF. In nucleotides, the CDR3 is TGTGCCAGCAGCCAAGCGGGTCTATCAGATACGCAGTATTTT. V and J are TRBV3-1 and TRBJ2-3; D is ambiguous. Per germline, CDR1 LGHDT and CDR2 YNNKEL (reference sequence). The CDR3 extends over 14 amino acids. Trimming left V 1 base short and J 4 bases short, with 9 bases between.

This clonotype was seen a few times. This clone may be a read error of a much larger clone one base away. The CDR3 region has the DNA TGTACCAGCTCACCATCGCAAGGGCAAGGCATTCAGTACTTC. This encodes CTSSPSQGQGIQYF. V gene TRBV18 combines with J gene TRBJ2-4; D is unresolved. The CDR3 extends over 14 amino acids. The germline V gene encodes CDR1 KGHSH and CDR2 LQKENI.

This clonotype appeared many times. The chain employs TRBV7-9 and TRBJ2-1; a weak D match, TRBD2 (5 bases). The CDR3 totals 18 residues. Trimming stripped 6 bases from V and 0 bases from J, with 21 bases between. Germline values: CDR1 SEHNR, CDR2 FQNEAQ (reference sequence). The DNA for the CDR3 is TGTGCCAGCAGTTTCCAAACTAGTCGGGGTTTCTCCTACAATGAGCAGTTCTTC. This translates into CASSFQTSRGFSYNEQFF.

The V and J genes are TRBV10-3 and TRBJ2-7; TRBD1 is a possible D gene (6 bases). Germline CDR1 ENHRY, CDR2 SYGVKD. V dropped 0 bases and J dropped 2 bases, with 11 bases sitting between them. The CDR3 sequence is 15 residues long. The CDR3: CAISESRTATYEQYF. CDR3 nucleotides: TGTGCCATCAGTGAGTCGAGGACAGCCACCTACGAGCAGTACTTC.

This clonotype was counted many times. The J gene is TRBJ2-5, the V gene TRBV10-3; possible D gene TRBD1, 6 bases. CDR1 ENHRY and CDR2 SYGVKD come from the germline V gene. CDR3 length equals 14 residues. Trimming left V 4 bases short and J 5 bases short, with 14 bases between. The chain's CDR3 is CAISGTGGSETQYF. In DNA form, the CDR3 reads TGTGCCATCAGTGGTACTGGGGGCTCTGAGACCCAGTACTTC.

This clonotype has only a few counts. The genes are TRBV28 and TRBJ2-4, with 13 bases identical to TRBD2. The trim removed 6 bases at V and 3 bases at J, leaving 11 bases unmatched. The CDR3 is 18 residues long. CDR1 and CDR2 from the germline V gene are MDHEN and SYDVKM. CDR3: CASSQGLAGDWGKNIQYF. CDR3 in DNA: TGTGCCAGCAGCCAAGGACTAGCGGGAGATTGGGGCAAAAACATTCAGTACTTC.

This clonotype was counted at least ten times. The rearrangement joins TRBV7-2 to TRBJ2-1; the match to TRBD2 covers 7 bases. Germline loops: CDR1 SGHTA, CDR2 FQGNSA. V lost 4 bases, J lost 1 base, and 7 bases stayed unmatched. This CDR3 has 16 amino acids. This chain's CDR3 is CASSSDGGSSYNEQFF. Written as DNA, the CDR3 is TGTGCCAGCAGCTCAGACGGCGGGAGTTCCTACAATGAGCAGTTCTTC.